This is a list of T cell receptor beta chains from one sample in a study of blood T cell repertoires in COVID-19. Only in-frame clones appear in the TCRdb table, and some are missing; sequencing was by immunoSEQ multiplex PCR. The table records about 140,000 clones, around 89% of them present only once. Sequencing was performed on peripheral blood. The receptors here all came from an elderly woman with acute or convalescent COVID-19. Each CDR3 is given with its conserved first and last residue. A D gene is named only where the DNA matches it firmly. For some rows the clone size is stated as once, few or many, or as a class when expanded; others skip it.

J	size	V	D	CDR3	DNA
TRBJ1-2	NA	TRBV4-3	NA	CASSLDGGGNNGYTF	TGCGCCAGCAGCCTCGACGGGGGTGGTAATAATGGCTACACCTTC
TRBJ1-1	NA	TRBV18	TRBD1	CASSPTGGRNTEAFF	TGTGCCAGCTCACCGACAGGGGGCCGGAACACTGAAGCTTTCTTT
TRBJ2-1	NA	TRBV7-3	NA	CASSPQGRPNEQFF	TGTGCCAGCAGTCCACAGGGAAGGCCCAATGAGCAGTTCTTC
TRBJ1-6	NA	TRBV6-5	NA	CASSTRQSRSPLHF	TGTGCCAGCAGTACCCGACAGTCCAGGTCACCCCTCCACTTT
TRBJ1-5	NA	TRBV19	NA	CASSTRGQSWSNQPQHF	TGTGCCAGTAGCACTAGAGGTCAGAGTTGGAGCAATCAGCCCCAGCATTTT
TRBJ1-5	NA	TRBV4-1	TRBD1	CASSPGTGGGQPQHF	TGCGCCAGCAGCCCCGGGACAGGGGGTGGTCAGCCCCAGCATTTT
TRBJ2-1	NA	TRBV29-1	TRBD1	CSVDRGKLYNEQFF	TGCAGCGTGGACAGGGGGAAACTCTACAATGAGCAGTTCTTC
TRBJ1-4	NA	TRBV5-1	NA	CASSPEGFSGEKLFF	TGCGCCAGCAGCCCGGAGGGGTTTAGTGGTGAAAAACTGTTTTTT
TRBJ2-1	once	TRBV12-5	TRBD2	CASAPSGGASREQFF	TGTGCTAGTGCCCCCAGCGGGGGGGCCTCTCGTGAGCAGTTCTTC
TRBJ1-3	few	TRBV5-6	NA	CASSLAGAGGNTIYF	TGTGCCAGCAGCTTGGCGGGAGCCGGGGGAAACACCATATATTTT